This T cell receptor beta chain was sequenced during a study of human T cells and chemical hapten exposure. The CDR3 is made up of 14 amino acids. Germline-derived CDR1 and CDR2 are SGHTA and FQGNSA. Trimming pared 5 bases from V and 6 bases from J, leaving 16 bases between. This clonotype has a count of ten or more. TCRdb itself ran the RACE reads through MiXCR, one entry per CDR3 protein. Among about 380,000 distinct CDR3 sequences, nearly 5% were seen once, and the ten largest hold 2% to 2.5%. Time point given: patch test 1, 2 weeks after DPC sensitization. The treatment here: therapeutic diphenylcyclopropenone sensitization with weekly scalp DPC.

Specimen: whole blood, collected in connection with sensitization to the hapten diphenylcyclopropenone (DPC). V gene TRBV7-2 combines with J gene TRBJ1-2; weak D call: TRBD1 (5 bases). The source is a woman between 45 and 60 years old with alopecia areata. Some clones in this sample may be carry-over from other donors' samples. As DNA, the CDR3 is TGTGCCAGCAGCCTAGAGCACAGGACGGATGGCTACACCTTC. Its translation: CASSLEHRTDGYTF.